Shown below are 23 T cell receptor beta chains from a single sample sequenced in a study of Ad26.COV2.S vaccination and SARS-CoV-2 variants. TCRdb's copy holds only in-frame clones and misses some; the assay was immunoSEQ multiplex PCR. The table records fewer than 400,000 clones, 70% to 90% of them present only once. Treatment given: 19 received Ad26.COV2.S at low or high dose, single or two shots; 5 received placebo; per-sample allocation not given. Day 63 after the first vaccine or placebo injection was the time point for sampling. The sequences come from peripheral blood, collected in a trial of Ad26.COV2.S vaccine versus placebo. The receptor source for this set is a person between 18 and 59 years old who received the Ad26.COV2.S COVID-19 vaccine or a placebo.

The V call is TRBV6-5, the J call TRBJ2-1; TRBD1 matches at 7 bases. Germline V gene sequence: CDR1 MNHEY, CDR2 SVGAGI. Trimming cost V 2 bases and J 1 base; bases outside gene matches: 5. The CDR3 is 16 amino acids. The CDR3 DNA follows: TGTGCCAGCAGTTACAGGGGGCTCCCGTCCTACAATGAGCAGTTCTTC. It yields the protein CASSYRGLPSYNEQFF.

The chain has TRBV7-2 and TRBJ1-2; D is unclear. From germline, CDR1 is SGHTA and CDR2 FQGNSA. The CDR3 sequence is 12 residues long. Trimming shortened V by 6 bases and J by 7 bases, and 12 bases separated the two germline ends. The CDR3 spells CASSQDGIGYTF. In DNA, the CDR3 is TGTGCCAGCAGTCAGGACGGCATTGGCTACACCTTC.

This chain joins TRBV12-3 or TRBV12-4 and TRBJ2-7; D uncertain. Trimming cost V 1 base and J 2 bases, with 6 bases left between them. The CDR3 extends over 13 amino acids. CDR3 protein: CASSLGRPYEQYF. In DNA form, the CDR3 reads TGTGCCAGCAGTTTAGGCCGGCCCTACGAGCAGTACTTC.

Details on this clone: Other DNA sequences within the sample encode an identical CDR3. The J gene is TRBJ2-1, the V gene TRBV5-1; no firm D call. Germline V gene sequence: CDR1 SGHRS, CDR2 YFSETQ. The CDR3 is 13 amino acids. Trimming stripped 0 bases from V and 5 bases from J, with 6 bases between. The CDR3: CASSLDRDNEQFF. CDR3 DNA: TGCGCCAGCAGCTTGGATCGGGACAATGAGCAGTTCTTC.

J is TRBJ2-7 and V is TRBV5-6; D gene unclear. This CDR3 has 14 amino acids. From germline, CDR1 is SGHDT and CDR2 YYEEEE. The V end was cut by 2 bases, the J end by 6 bases, with 15 bases between. For the CDR3, the DNA is TGTGCCAGCAGCTTTTTCATTATCGGGTTCGAGCAGTACTTC. It specifies CASSFFIIGFEQYF.

CDR3 coding DNA: TGTGCCAGCAGCTTTAGAGGGGGTTTTGGTGGCTACACCTTC. Protein product: CASSFRGGFGGYTF. V and J are TRBV13 and TRBJ1-2; a weak D match, TRBD1 (6 bases). The V gene lost 3 bases and the J gene lost 7 bases, with 15 bases spanning the gap. This CDR3 spans 14 amino acids. CDR1 is PRHDT, CDR2 FYEKMQ, per germline (reference sequence).

The J gene is TRBJ2-7, the V gene TRBV5-4; TRBD2 agrees at 7 bases. This CDR3 region has 15 residues. The V and J ends lost 0 bases and 3 bases, in that order; junction bases with no gene match: 6. Germline assignment: CDR1 SGHNT and CDR2 YYREEE (reference sequence). The CDR3 loop reads CASSLGGLADYEQYF. The CDR3 DNA is TGTGCCAGCAGCTTGGGAGGGCTAGCGGACTACGAGCAGTACTTC.

V gene TRBV10-3 combines with J gene TRBJ2-1; D not certain. V lost 2 bases and J lost 6, with 17 bases in between. Per germline, CDR1 ENHRY and CDR2 SYGVKD. The CDR3 is 16 residues long. CDR3 loop: CAISEANRGPTNEQFF. The CDR3 coding sequence is TGTGCCATCAGTGAGGCGAACAGAGGACCCACCAATGAGCAGTTCTTC.

V and J are TRBV7-9 and TRBJ2-5; the match to TRBD1 covers 8 bases. Germline V gives CDR1 SEHNR, CDR2 FQNEAQ (reference sequence). The V segment lost 1 base and the J segment 5 bases; nucleotides outside the gene matches: 6. This CDR3 has 15 amino acids. Here the CDR3 DNA reads TGTGCCAGCAGCTTAGGGTCAGGGGGCTGGGAGACCCAGTACTTC. It encodes CASSLGSGGWETQYF. Supplemented by reference TRBV7-9 and TRBJ2-5, the full variable domain reads DTGVSQNPRHKITKRGQNVTFRCDPISEHNRLYWYRQTLGQGPEFLTYFQNEAQLEKSRLLSDRFSAERPKGSFSTLEIQRTEQGDSAMYLCASSLGSGGWETQYFGPGTRLLVL.

This clone appeared once. The chain uses TRBV7-2 and TRBJ2-2, with 14 positions matching TRBD2. Looked up from germline, CDR1 is SGHTA and CDR2 is FQGNSA. The CDR3 covers 17 residues. Trimming removed 2 bases from V and 5 bases from J; junction bases left unmatched: 4. In DNA form, the CDR3 reads TGTGCCAGCAGCTTATCCGGACTAGCGGGAGGAACCGGGGAGCTGTTTTTT. Translation: CASSLSGLAGGTGELFF.

This chain connects TRBV28 to TRBJ1-5; D uncertain. This CDR3 comprises 12 residues. The germline gives CDR1 MDHEN, CDR2 SYDVKM. Deletions cut 6 bases from V and 11 bases from J, with 14 bases between. CDR3 protein: CASRPGRLAQHF. Here the CDR3 DNA reads TGTGCCAGCAGGCCCGGACGGCTGGCCCAGCATTTT.

This clone has only one observation. The rearrangement links TRBV11-3 to TRBJ1-1; D unclear. Germline CDR1 reads SGHNT; CDR2 reads YENEEA. Trimming stripped 2 bases from V and 0 bases from J, with 4 bases between. CDR3 length: 13 amino acids. The CDR3 protein is CASSLRVNTEAFF. DNA of the CDR3: TGTGCCAGCAGCTTACGGGTGAACACTGAAGCTTTCTTT.

This sequence joins TRBV6-1 and TRBJ2-7; D is undetermined. Germline CDR1 reads MNHNS; CDR2 reads SASEGT. The ends were cut back, 6 bases at V and 3 bases at J, with 15 bases in the middle. This CDR3 is built from 14 residues. CDR3 DNA sequence: TGTGCCAGCAGCCCGACTCTCAGGATCTACGAGCAGTACTTC. Translated: CASSPTLRIYEQYF.

This chain uses TRBV27 with TRBJ1-2; a possible D gene is TRBD1 (6 bases). The CDR3 has 13 amino acids. Germline V gives CDR1 MNHEY, CDR2 SMNVEV (reference sequence). V was pared by 3 bases and J by 11 bases, with 16 bases between. CDR3 DNA: TGTGCCAGCAGTTTCCCCGGACAGAGAGGTTACACCTTC. Translation gives CASSFPGQRGYTF.

The CDR3 region is CASSLYLAGDGETQYF. The CDR3 coding sequence is TGTGCCAGCAGCTTATATCTAGCGGGAGATGGAGAGACCCAGTACTTC. This chain links TRBV11-2 with TRBJ2-5; 10 bases are a match to TRBD2. CDR3 size: 16 residues. The V gene's germline CDR1 is SGHAT and CDR2 FQNNGV. The V gene end was trimmed by 2 bases and the J gene end by 4 bases; junction bases not matched to a gene: 7. Looking up the rest from reference TRBV11-2 and TRBJ2-5 gives the full variable domain: EAGVAQSPRYKIIEKRQSVAFWCNPISGHATLYWYQQILGQGPKLLIQFQNNGVVDDSQLPKDRFSAERLKGVDSTLKIQPAKLEDSAVYLCASSLYLAGDGETQYFGPGTRLLVL.

The chain joins TRBV12-3 or TRBV12-4 to TRBJ2-5; D is possibly TRBD1 (6 bases). Trimming removed 3 bases at V and 5 bases at J, with 10 bases between. CDR3 size: 13 residues. The CDR3 spells CASSFQGWETQYF. CDR3 coding DNA: TGTGCCAGCAGTTTTCAGGGGTGGGAGACCCAGTACTTC.

The chain is built from TRBV11-2 and TRBJ2-5; D might be TRBD2 (6 bases). The V end lost 4 bases, the J end lost 5 bases, and 17 bases lay between the germline ends. The CDR3 runs 15 residues. The germline CDR1 and CDR2 sequences are SGHAT and FQNNGV. CDR3 nucleotides: TGTGCCAGCAGCTCAGTGGACTACCCCCTTGAGACCCAGTACTTC. This gives the protein CASSSVDYPLETQYF.

The chain combines TRBV7-9 with TRBJ2-6; no firm D call. The CDR3 runs to 18 residues. CDR1 and CDR2 from the germline V gene are SEHNR and FQNEAQ (reference sequence). The germline V and J ends were trimmed by 2 bases and 0 bases, with 14 bases remaining between them. CDR3 DNA: TGTGCCAGCAGCTTAATTCGACTCCAGAGCTCTGGGGCCAACGTCCTGACTTTC. Translation: CASSLIRLQSSGANVLTF.

This sequence joins TRBV6-1 and TRBJ2-7; no definite D call. Trimming took off 1 base at V and 0 bases at J, with 10 bases between the two ends. From germline, CDR1 is MNHNS and CDR2 SASEGT. There are 15 residues in the CDR3. The CDR3: CASSEGPNASYEQYF. The DNA for the CDR3 is TGTGCCAGCAGTGAAGGACCGAATGCCTCCTACGAGCAGTACTTC.

The CDR3 DNA reads TGTGCCAGCAGTGCGGTCCCGGGGGGTCAGCCCCAGCATTTT. This gives the protein CASSAVPGGQPQHF. This sequence joins TRBV2 and TRBJ1-5, with D tentatively TRBD1 (5 bases). The CDR3 runs 14 residues. The V gene's germline CDR1 is SNHLY and CDR2 FYNNEI. V was clipped by 4 bases and J by 6 bases, with 13 bases between them.

The chain joins TRBV4-1 to TRBJ1-1, with 7 bases aligning to TRBD1. Germline trimming cut 4 bases from V and 7 bases from J; bases unmatched to any gene: 15. The CDR3 extends over 16 amino acids. Per the germline V gene, CDR1 is MGHRA and CDR2 is YSYEKL. The DNA of the CDR3 is TGCGCCAGCAGCCGCCTCCAAACGGGACAGCGATATGAAGCTTTCTTT. Translated, it gives CASSRLQTGQRYEAFF.

The chain's CDR3 is CASSLQGADTGELFF. DNA of the CDR3: TGTGCCAGCAGTCTTCAGGGGGCAGACACCGGGGAGCTGTTTTTT. The J gene is TRBJ2-2, the V gene TRBV5-4, with 8 positions matching TRBD1. J was trimmed by 3 bases and V by 5 bases; bases with no gene match: 6. This CDR3 is built from 15 residues. Germline V gene lookup returns CDR1 SGHNT and CDR2 YYREEE (reference sequence).

The chain has TRBV30 and TRBJ2-5; D is unclear. The CDR3 has 12 residues. V lost 1 base to trimming and J lost 2 bases, with 5 bases between them. The germline V gene has CDR1 GTSNPN and CDR2 SVGIG (reference sequence). The CDR3 is CAWSDRQETQYF. The CDR3 nucleotides are TGTGCCTGGAGTGATCGACAAGAGACCCAGTACTTC.